A single sample is the source of the 14 T cell receptor beta chains below, sequenced in a study of metastatic and nonmetastatic thyroid tumors. Ahead of thyroid surgery, no patient had received treatment of any kind. Via MiXCR, TCRdb re-called the PCR reads. The sample has around 64,000 clones, approximately 4% seen once. Sequencing was carried out using blood. These receptor sequences come from a female donor with papillary thyroid cancer or a benign thyroid nodule (not recorded which). Some clones in this sample may be carry-over from other donors' samples.

This clone was counted many times. J is TRBJ1-2 and V is TRBV18; the match to TRBD1 covers 12 bases. Germline V gives CDR1 KGHSH, CDR2 LQKENI. V shed 4 bases and J 4 bases; nucleotides not matched to a gene: 7. This CDR3 has 16 residues. DNA of the CDR3: TGTGCCAGCTCACAAAATGCGGGACAGGGGGCCTATGGCTACACCTTC. It encodes CASSQNAGQGAYGYTF.

This clone was observed a few times. The chain links TRBV6-2 or TRBV6-3 to TRBJ1-2; D remains ambiguous. The CDR3 consists of 12 residues. Germline loops: CDR1 MNHEY, CDR2 SVGEGT. With 0 bases removed from V and 10 bases from J, the gap between germline ends came to 9 bases. The CDR3 is CASSYSTWVYTF. Written as DNA, the CDR3 is TGTGCCAGCAGTTACTCGACTTGGGTCTACACCTTC.

V gene TRBV29-1 combines with J gene TRBJ2-5, with unresolved D. Trimming took off 6 bases at V and 5 bases at J, with 7 bases between the two ends. CDR1 and CDR2 from the germline V gene are SQVTM and ANQGSEA. The CDR3 is made up of 10 amino acids. The CDR3 nucleotides read TGCAGCGTGGGAATGGAGACCCAGTACTTC. It codes for CSVGMETQYF.

This clone has at least ten counts. Other DNA sequences in the same sample also yield this CDR3. The rearrangement links TRBV10-3 to TRBJ2-3, with D possibly TRBD1 on 5 matching bases. CDR3 length equals 12 residues. The V gene lost 10 bases and the J gene lost 1 base, with 9 bases spanning the gap. Germline assignment: CDR1 ENHRY and CDR2 SYGVKD. CDR3 loop: CATRVGTDTQYF. CDR3 nucleotide sequence: TGTGCCACCAGGGTTGGCACAGATACGCAGTATTTT.

This clone was recorded many times. The chain carries TRBV5-4 and TRBJ2-1, with 7 bases aligning to TRBD1. Trimming at V came to 1 base and at J to 6 bases, leaving 7 bases not matched to a gene. This CDR3 contains 15 residues. Germline V CDR1 and CDR2: SGHNT, YYREEE (reference sequence). The CDR3 protein is CASSLRQGEINEQFF. DNA of the CDR3: TGTGCCAGCAGCTTGCGCCAGGGGGAAATCAATGAGCAGTTCTTC.

This clone was recorded at least ten times. The chain employs TRBV11-2 and TRBJ2-1; 15 bases match TRBD2. V was pared by 1 base and J by 5 bases, with 0 bases of the junction left unmatched. Germline V lookup: CDR1 SGHAT, CDR2 FQNNGV. The CDR3 covers 16 residues. The CDR3 here is CASSLGTSGRDNEQFF. The DNA of the CDR3 is TGTGCCAGCAGCTTAGGGACTAGCGGGAGGGACAATGAGCAGTTCTTC.

There are many counts of this clone. The chain joins TRBV10-1 to TRBJ2-1; D gene uncertain. Germline V lookup: CDR1 WNHNN, CDR2 SYGVQD (reference sequence). The ends were cut back, 5 bases at V and 12 bases at J, with 20 bases in the middle. The CDR3 sequence is 14 residues long. The CDR3 DNA reads TGCGCCAGCAGTTCTGACCTACTGAAAAGCATGCAGTTCTTC. It specifies CASSSDLLKSMQFF.

In its sample, this clone was seen many times. The chain has TRBV14 and TRBJ1-6; D perhaps matches TRBD1 (5 bases). Germline CDR1 reads SGHDN; CDR2 reads FVKESK. The V and J ends lost 1 base and 4 bases respectively, with 23 bases between them. This CDR3 comprises 20 residues. The CDR3 protein is CASSQGGGYSTIRYNSPLHF. Written as DNA, the CDR3 is TGTGCCAGCAGCCAAGGTGGGGGGTATTCGACGATAAGATATAATTCACCCCTCCACTTT. The full variable domain, rest sourced from reference TRBV14 and TRBJ1-6, is EAGVTQFPSHSVIEKGQTVTLRCDPISGHDNLYWYRRVMGKEIKFLLHFVKESKQDESGMPNNRFLAERTGGTYSTLKVQPAELEDSGVYFCASSQGGGYSTIRYNSPLHFGNGTRLTVT.

This clone was observed a few times. This could be a read error, since a much larger clone is one nucleotide away. This sequence joins TRBV9 and TRBJ2-2, with D possibly TRBD2 on 5 matching bases. V gave up 3 bases and J gave up 5 bases, with 17 bases separating them. Germline CDR1 and CDR2: SGDLS and YYNGEE. The CDR3 loop spans 16 amino acids. CDR3 sequence: CASSATRVAWTGELFF. The CDR3 DNA sequence: TGTGCCAGCAGCGCCACCCGTGTAGCGTGGACCGGGGAGCTGTTTTTT.

This clone occurred many times. This chain uses TRBV11-3 with TRBJ2-3; TRBD2 aligns across 11 bases. There are 16 residues in the CDR3. V dropped 3 bases and J dropped 0; count of bases not matched to a gene: 2. Germline V gives CDR1 SGHNT, CDR2 YENEEA. The CDR3 region is CASSLRLAGSTDTQYF. The CDR3 nucleotides read TGTGCCAGCAGCTTGCGACTAGCGGGAAGCACAGATACGCAGTATTTT.

Worth noting for this clone: Sequence at one end of the junction differs from germline and may be a read error. This rearrangement joins TRBV20-1 to TRBJ2-6; 14 bases line up with TRBD2. Germline values: CDR1 DFQATT, CDR2 SNEGSKA (reference sequence). The length of the CDR3 is 17 residues. The DNA of the CDR3 is TGCAGTGCTTCCCTCGGACTAGCGGGAGGCGGTGCCAACTTCCTGACTTTC. Amino acid sequence: CSASLGLAGGGANFLTF.

The CDR3 region is CSARLSGRGGTEAFF. In DNA, the CDR3 is TGCAGTGCTAGACTTTCTGGTCGCGGAGGGACTGAAGCTTTCTTT. The rearrangement links TRBV20-1 to TRBJ1-1; D is ambiguous. The CDR3 contains 15 residues. Per the germline V gene, CDR1 is DFQATT and CDR2 is SNEGSKA (reference sequence). The V end was cut by 2 bases, the J end by 5 bases, with 18 bases between.

This clone was counted only a few times. Being one base from a much bigger clone, this may be a read error. The V and J genes are TRBV18 and TRBJ1-1; D gene unclear. The germline V gene encodes CDR1 KGHSH and CDR2 LQKENI. The length of the CDR3 is 13 residues. CDR3 bases: TGTGCCAACTCACCAGGCCCGAACACTGAAGCTTTCTTT. Amino acids: CANSPGPNTEAFF.

This clone came up many times. The chain uses TRBV2 and TRBJ1-4; no reliable D call. The CDR3 has 14 residues. In germline, CDR1 is SNHLY, CDR2 FYNNEI. V shed 5 bases and J shed 6 bases, with 13 bases lying between them. Here the CDR3 reads CASSYRRVDEKLFF. In DNA, the CDR3 is TGTGCCAGCAGTTACAGACGGGTTGATGAAAAACTGTTTTTT.